This T cell receptor beta chain comes out of a study of blood T cell repertoires in COVID-19. Study processing details: Amplification from reference gene primers served as the basis for estimated nucleated cell counts. Libraries were prepared by immunoSEQ multiplex PCR; TCRdb keeps only in-frame clonotypes and omits some of them. The V and J calls and clone size are taken from that table; D and trimming were inferred from the DNA. The data contain about 68,000 clones, roughly 83% of them singletons. Germline CDR1 and CDR2: MNHEY and SVGEGT. The CDR3 extends over 13 amino acids. V gave up 3 bases and J gave up 0 bases, with 5 bases separating them.

Material: peripheral blood. This clonotype was obtained from a man aged 50-60 years with active COVID-19. The chain has TRBV6-2 or TRBV6-3 and TRBJ1-1; D is ambiguous. The CDR3 protein is CASSYFMNTEAFF. The CDR3 coding sequence is TGTGCCAGCAGTTATTTCATGAACACTGAAGCTTTCTTT.